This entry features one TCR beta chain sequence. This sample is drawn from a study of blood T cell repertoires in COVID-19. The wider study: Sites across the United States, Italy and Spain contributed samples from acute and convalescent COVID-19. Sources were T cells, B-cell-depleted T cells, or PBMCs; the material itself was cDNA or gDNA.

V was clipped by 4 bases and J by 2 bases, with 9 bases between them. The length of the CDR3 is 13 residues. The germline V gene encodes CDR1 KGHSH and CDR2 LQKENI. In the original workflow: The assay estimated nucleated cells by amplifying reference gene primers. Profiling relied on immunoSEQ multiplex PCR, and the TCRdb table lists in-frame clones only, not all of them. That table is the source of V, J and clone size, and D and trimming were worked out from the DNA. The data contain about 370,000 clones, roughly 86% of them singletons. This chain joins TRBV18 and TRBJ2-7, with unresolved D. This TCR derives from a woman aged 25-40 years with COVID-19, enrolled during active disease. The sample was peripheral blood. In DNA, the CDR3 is TGTGCCAGCTCACGGAAACAGACCTACGAGCAGTACTTC. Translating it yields CASSRKQTYEQYF. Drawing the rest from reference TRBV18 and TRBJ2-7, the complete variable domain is NAGVMQNPRHLVRRRGQEARLRCSPMKGHSHVYWYRQLPEEGLKFMVYLQKENIIDESGMPKERFSAEFPKEGPSILRIQQVVRGDSAAYFCASSRKQTYEQYFGPGTRLTVT.